These T cell receptor beta chains were read from a single sample in a study of control samples from healthy donors and cancer patients. The data were produced by immunoSEQ multiplex PCR, yet TCRdb's version contains in-frame clones alone and is incomplete. The data hold over 120,000 clones, with about 95% observed a single time. The specimen sequenced was PBMCs. These TCRs come from a man between 60 and 75 years old with colorectal cancer. The CDR3 runs from the conserved cysteine through the conserved F or W. The D gene is left open where the match is weak. The listing skips clone size in some rows; elsewhere it reads once, few, many or a size class.

d_call,clone_size,j_call,v_call,cdr3_nt,cdr3_aa
-,-,TRBJ1-1,TRBV20-1,TGCAGTGCTACCCGGACAGTTGAAGCTTTCTTT,CSATRTVEAFF
-,-,TRBJ1-2,TRBV5-1,TGCGCCAGCAGCCCGGCGGGCAGGGTTAACTATGGCTACACCTTC,CASSPAGRVNYGYTF
TRBD1,-,TRBJ1-1,TRBV30,TGTGCCTGGAGTCGGGGACAGGTAAATCGTCCCCGACATGAAGCTTTCTTT,CAWSRGQVNRPRHEAFF
TRBD2,-,TRBJ2-3,TRBV3-1/TRBV3-2,TGTGCCAGCAGCCTCACTAGCGGCACTAGCACAGATACGCAGTATTTT,CASSLTSGTSTDTQYF
-,once,TRBJ1-4,TRBV7-2,TGTGCCAGCAGCTTAGGGGGGGCGGGAAATGAAAAACTGTTTTTT,CASSLGGAGNEKLFF
-,-,TRBJ2-7,TRBV3-1/TRBV3-2,TGTGCCAGCAGCCAGGGGACCCCATCCTACGAGCAGTACTTC,CASSQGTPSYEQYF
-,-,TRBJ2-3,TRBV4-1,TGCGCCAGCAGCGGAGGGGTCCCAGATACGCAGTATTTT,CASSGGVPDTQYF
TRBD2,-,TRBJ2-5,TRBV6-6,TGTGCCAGCAGTTACTCGACGGGGGGAGAGACCCAGTACTTC,CASSYSTGGETQYF
TRBD2,-,TRBJ2-1,TRBV5-1,TGCGCCAGCAGCTTGGGGGGACTAGGGGGAACCTACAATGAGCAGTTCTTC,CASSLGGLGGTYNEQFF
-,-,TRBJ1-2,TRBV29-1,TGCAGCGTTGAGCCAGCGGGGTATAACTATGGCTACACCTTC,CSVEPAGYNYGYTF
TRBD1,-,TRBJ1-6,TRBV5-1,TGCGCCAGCAGCCCGGACAGGGGCAATAATAATTCACCCCTCCACTTT,CASSPDRGNNNSPLHF
-,-,TRBJ2-2,TRBV30,TGTGCCGGGAGGACAGGTCCCACCGGGGAGCTGTTTTTT,CAGRTGPTGELFF
TRBD1,-,TRBJ1-1,TRBV4-3,TGCGCCAGCAGCCAAGACGAGGGGGCGAGCACTGAAGCTTTCTTT,CASSQDEGASTEAFF
TRBD2,-,TRBJ2-5,TRBV30,TGTGCCTGGAGTGGCGCGGGGGAAGAGACCCAGTACTTC,CAWSGAGEETQYF
TRBD1,-,TRBJ1-2,TRBV5-3,TGTGCCAGAAGCGGGGGACAGGGGCACTATGGCTACACCTTC,CARSGGQGHYGYTF
-,-,TRBJ1-2,TRBV3-1/TRBV3-2,TGTGCCAGCAGCCAAGATCTAGTGACAGGAGATAACTATGGCTACACCTTC,CASSQDLVTGDNYGYTF
-,-,TRBJ1-6,TRBV15,TGTGCCACCACGGCGGACTATAATTCACCCCTCCACTTT,CATTADYNSPLHF
-,-,TRBJ1-1,TRBV6-5,TGTGCCAGCATCCTGACAGGAATCGCGACTGAAGCTTTCTTT,CASILTGIATEAFF
-,-,TRBJ1-2,TRBV4-1,TGCGCCAGCAGCCAAGATCAGCGGGGGGCGGGTTATGGCTACACCTTC,CASSQDQRGAGYGYTF
TRBD1,-,TRBJ1-1,TRBV4-1,TGCGCCAGCAGCCAAGATACAGGGGTCCCTGAAGCTTTCTTT,CASSQDTGVPEAFF
-,-,TRBJ1-3,TRBV4-1,TGCGCCAGCAGCCAAGTCGCCTCGACCCGGAGACTAGGGGGAAACACCATATATTTT,CASSQVASTRRLGGNTIYF
-,-,TRBJ2-7,TRBV3-1/TRBV3-2,TGTGCCAGCAGCCCTATACTAGTGGGGGAGCAGTACTTC,CASSPILVGEQYF
TRBD1,-,TRBJ1-1,TRBV29-1,TGCAGCGCCAGAGGGACAGGGGGCACTGAAGCTTTCTTT,CSARGTGGTEAFF
TRBD1,-,TRBJ2-3,TRBV29-1,TGCAGCGTCTCCGACAGGGTTGCCACAGATACGCAGTATTTT,CSVSDRVATDTQYF
TRBD1,-,TRBJ1-5,TRBV9,TGTGCCAGCAGCGTAGGACAGGGGGGAGGTCAGCCCCAGCATTTT,CASSVGQGGGQPQHF
-,-,TRBJ2-7,TRBV5-4,TGTGCCAGCAGCTTGGGAGGCTACGAGCAGTACTTC,CASSLGGYEQYF
-,-,TRBJ1-3,TRBV7-9,TGTGCCAGCAGCTTAGCGTCGGGAGCCTCTGGAAACACCATATATTTT,CASSLASGASGNTIYF
-,-,TRBJ1-3,TRBV7-2,TGTGCCAGCAGCCCAACCCGTGGGAGTGGAAACACCATATATTTT,CASSPTRGSGNTIYF
-,once,TRBJ1-1,TRBV12-3/TRBV12-4,TGTGCCAGCATCGATAGGGCTGAAGCTTTCTTT,CASIDRAEAFF
TRBD1,once,TRBJ2-7,TRBV27,TGTGCCAGCAGTCCCGGGGACAGGAGTTCTATCGAGCAGTACTTC,CASSPGDRSSIEQYF
-,-,TRBJ1-4,TRBV12-3/TRBV12-4,TGTGCCAGCAGTTCACGGGATAAGCTGTTTTTT,CASSSRDKLFF
TRBD1,-,TRBJ2-7,TRBV12-3/TRBV12-4,TGTGCCAGCAGTCTTGACAGGGTCGAGCAGTACTTC,CASSLDRVEQYF